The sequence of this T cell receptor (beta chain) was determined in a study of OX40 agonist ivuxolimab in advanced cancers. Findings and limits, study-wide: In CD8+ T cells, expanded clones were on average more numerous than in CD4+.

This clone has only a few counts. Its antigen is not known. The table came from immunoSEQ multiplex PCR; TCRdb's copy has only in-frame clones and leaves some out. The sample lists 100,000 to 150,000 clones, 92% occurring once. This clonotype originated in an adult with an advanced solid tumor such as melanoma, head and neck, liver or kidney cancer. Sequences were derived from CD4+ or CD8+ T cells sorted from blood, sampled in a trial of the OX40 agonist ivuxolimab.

In nucleotides, the CDR3 is TGTGCCAGCTCACCGGGACCGCTCTACAATGAGCAGTTCTTC. Translation gives CASSPGPLYNEQFF. The chain couples TRBV18 to TRBJ2-1, with D tentatively TRBD1 or TRBD2 (5 bases each). The CDR3 loop spans 14 amino acids. The germline gives CDR1 KGHSH, CDR2 LQKENI. Trimming removed 3 bases from V and 3 bases from J, with 9 bases in between.